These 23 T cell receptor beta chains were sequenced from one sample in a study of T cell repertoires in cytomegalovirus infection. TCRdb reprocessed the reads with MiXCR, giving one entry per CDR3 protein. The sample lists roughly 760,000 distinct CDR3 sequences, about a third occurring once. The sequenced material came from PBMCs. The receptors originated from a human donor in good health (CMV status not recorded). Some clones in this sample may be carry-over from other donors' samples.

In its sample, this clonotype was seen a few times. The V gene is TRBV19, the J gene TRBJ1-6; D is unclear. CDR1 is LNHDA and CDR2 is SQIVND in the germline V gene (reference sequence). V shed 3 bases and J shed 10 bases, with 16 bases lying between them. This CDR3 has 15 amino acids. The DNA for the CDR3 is TGTGCCAGTAGTATTGAGGTTGGAGCAAGGTCACCCCTCCACTTT. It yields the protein CASSIEVGARSPLHF.

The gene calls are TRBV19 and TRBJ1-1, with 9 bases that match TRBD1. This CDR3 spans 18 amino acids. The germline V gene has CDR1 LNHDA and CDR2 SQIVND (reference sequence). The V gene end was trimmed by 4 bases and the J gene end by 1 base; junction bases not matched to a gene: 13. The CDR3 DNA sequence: TGTGCCAGTAGTACGGGCTCTGGACAGGGGAAGGGGAACACTGAAGCTTTCTTT. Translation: CASSTGSGQGKGNTEAFF. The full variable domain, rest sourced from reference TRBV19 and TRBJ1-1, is DGGITQSPKYLFRKEGQNVTLSCEQNLNHDAMYWYRQDPGQGLRLIYYSQIVNDFQKGDIAEGYSVSREKKESFPLTVTSAQKNPTAFYLCASSTGSGQGKGNTEAFFGQGTRLTVV.

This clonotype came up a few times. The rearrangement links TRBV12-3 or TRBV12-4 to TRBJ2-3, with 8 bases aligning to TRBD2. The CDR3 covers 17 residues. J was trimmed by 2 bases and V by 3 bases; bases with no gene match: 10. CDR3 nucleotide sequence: TGTGCCAGCAGTTTCCCCACTAGCGGCCCCTACACAGATACGCAGTATTTT. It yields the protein CASSFPTSGPYTDTQYF.

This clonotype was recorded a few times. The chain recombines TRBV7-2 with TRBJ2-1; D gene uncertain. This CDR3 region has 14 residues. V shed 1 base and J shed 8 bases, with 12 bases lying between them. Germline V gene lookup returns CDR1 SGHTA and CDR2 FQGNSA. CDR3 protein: CASSLGEGSYEQFF. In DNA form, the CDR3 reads TGTGCCAGCAGCTTAGGGGAAGGGTCGTATGAGCAGTTCTTC.

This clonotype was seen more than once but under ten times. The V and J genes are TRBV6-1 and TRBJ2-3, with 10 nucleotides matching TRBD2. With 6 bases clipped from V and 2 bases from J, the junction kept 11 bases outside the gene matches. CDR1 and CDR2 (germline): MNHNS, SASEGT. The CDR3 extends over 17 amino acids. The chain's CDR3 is CASRALVLAGATDTQYF. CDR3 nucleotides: TGTGCCAGCAGGGCGTTGGTGCTAGCGGGGGCCACAGATACGCAGTATTTT.

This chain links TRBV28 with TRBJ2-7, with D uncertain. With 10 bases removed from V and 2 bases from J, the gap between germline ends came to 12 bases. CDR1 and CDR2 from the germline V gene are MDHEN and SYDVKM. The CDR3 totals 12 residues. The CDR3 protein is CAIEAGTYEQYF. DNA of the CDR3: TGTGCCATCGAGGCAGGAACCTACGAGCAGTACTTC.

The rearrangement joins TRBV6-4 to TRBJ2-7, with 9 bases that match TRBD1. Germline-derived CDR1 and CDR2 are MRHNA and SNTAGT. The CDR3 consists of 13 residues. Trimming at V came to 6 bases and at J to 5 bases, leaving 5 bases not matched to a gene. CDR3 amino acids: CASRQRTGDEQYF. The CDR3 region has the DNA TGTGCCAGCAGGCAGCGGACAGGGGACGAGCAGTACTTC.

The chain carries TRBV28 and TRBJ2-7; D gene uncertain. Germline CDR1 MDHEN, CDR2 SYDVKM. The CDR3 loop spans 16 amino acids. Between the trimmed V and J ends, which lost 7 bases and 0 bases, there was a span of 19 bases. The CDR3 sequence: CASTRADLVGSYEQYF. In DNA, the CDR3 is TGTGCCAGCACCCGGGCAGACCTTGTGGGCTCCTACGAGCAGTACTTC.

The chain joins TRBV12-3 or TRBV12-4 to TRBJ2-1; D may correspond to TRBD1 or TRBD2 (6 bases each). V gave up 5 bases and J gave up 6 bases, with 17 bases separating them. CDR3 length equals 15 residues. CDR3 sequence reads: CASSISWGAANEQFF. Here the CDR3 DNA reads TGTGCCAGCAGTATAAGCTGGGGGGCCGCCAATGAGCAGTTCTTC.

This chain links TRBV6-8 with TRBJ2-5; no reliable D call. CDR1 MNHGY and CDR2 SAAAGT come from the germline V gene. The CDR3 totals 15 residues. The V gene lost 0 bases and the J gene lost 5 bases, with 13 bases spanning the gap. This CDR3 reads CASSYSMIHGETQYF. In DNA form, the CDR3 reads TGTGCCAGCAGTTACTCGATGATCCATGGGGAGACCCAGTACTTC.

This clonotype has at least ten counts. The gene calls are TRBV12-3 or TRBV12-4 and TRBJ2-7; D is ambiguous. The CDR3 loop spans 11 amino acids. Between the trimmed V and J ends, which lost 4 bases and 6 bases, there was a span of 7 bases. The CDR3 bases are TGTGCCAGCAGTTCAAACAGCGAGCAGTACTTC. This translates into CASSSNSEQYF.

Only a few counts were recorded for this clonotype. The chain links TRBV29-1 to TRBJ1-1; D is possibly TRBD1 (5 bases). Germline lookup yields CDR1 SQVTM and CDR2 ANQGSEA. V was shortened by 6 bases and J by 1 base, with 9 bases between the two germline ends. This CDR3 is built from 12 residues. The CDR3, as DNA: TGCAGCGTGTGGACATCGAACACTGAAGCTTTCTTT. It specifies CSVWTSNTEAFF.

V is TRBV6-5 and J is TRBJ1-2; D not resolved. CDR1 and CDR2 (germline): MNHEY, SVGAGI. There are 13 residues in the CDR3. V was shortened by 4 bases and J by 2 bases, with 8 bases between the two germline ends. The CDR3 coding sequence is TGTGCCAGCAGTTTTGACCCGAACTATGGCTACACCTTC. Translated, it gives CASSFDPNYGYTF.

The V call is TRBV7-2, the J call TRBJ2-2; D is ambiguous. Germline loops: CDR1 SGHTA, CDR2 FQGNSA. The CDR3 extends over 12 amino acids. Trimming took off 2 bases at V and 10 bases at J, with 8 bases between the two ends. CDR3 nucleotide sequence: TGTGCCAGCAGCTTAATGAGAAAGGAGCTGTTTTTT. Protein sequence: CASSLMRKELFF.

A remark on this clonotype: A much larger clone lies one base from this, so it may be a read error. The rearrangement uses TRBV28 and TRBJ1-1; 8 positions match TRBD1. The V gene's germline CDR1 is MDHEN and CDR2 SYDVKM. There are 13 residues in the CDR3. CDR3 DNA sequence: TGTGCCAGCAGTCGACAGGGGTACACTGAAGCTTTATTT. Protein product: CASSRQGYTEALF.

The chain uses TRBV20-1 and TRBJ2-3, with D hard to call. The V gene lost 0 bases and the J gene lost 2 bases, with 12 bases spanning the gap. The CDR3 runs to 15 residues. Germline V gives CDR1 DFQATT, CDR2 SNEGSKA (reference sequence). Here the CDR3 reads CSARDPGYNTDTQYF. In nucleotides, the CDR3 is TGCAGTGCTAGAGATCCGGGCTACAACACAGATACGCAGTATTTT.

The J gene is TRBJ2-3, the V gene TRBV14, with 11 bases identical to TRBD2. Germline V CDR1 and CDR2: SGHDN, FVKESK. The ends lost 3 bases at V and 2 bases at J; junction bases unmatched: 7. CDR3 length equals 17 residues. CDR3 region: CASSQAAGLAVTDTQYF. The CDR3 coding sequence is TGTGCCAGCAGCCAGGCTGCGGGACTAGCGGTCACAGATACGCAGTATTTT.

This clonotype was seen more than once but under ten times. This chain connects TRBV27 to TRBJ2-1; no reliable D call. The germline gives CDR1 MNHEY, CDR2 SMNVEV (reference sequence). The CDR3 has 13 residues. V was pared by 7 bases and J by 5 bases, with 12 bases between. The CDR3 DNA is TGTGCCAGCACGTCTACCCCGAACAATGAGCAGTTCTTC. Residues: CASTSTPNNEQFF.

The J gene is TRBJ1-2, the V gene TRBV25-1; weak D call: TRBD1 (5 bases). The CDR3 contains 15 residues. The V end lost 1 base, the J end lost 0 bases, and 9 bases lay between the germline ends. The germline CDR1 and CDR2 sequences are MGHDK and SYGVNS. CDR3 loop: CASSESGTSNYGYTF. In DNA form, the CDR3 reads TGTGCCAGCAGTGAATCCGGGACTTCTAACTATGGCTACACCTTC.

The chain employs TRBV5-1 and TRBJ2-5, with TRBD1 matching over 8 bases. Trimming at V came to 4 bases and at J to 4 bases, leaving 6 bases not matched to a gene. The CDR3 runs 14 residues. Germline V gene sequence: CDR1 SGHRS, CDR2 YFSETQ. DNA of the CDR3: TGCGCCAGCAGCGCTTCCACAGGGGGAGAGACCCAGTACTTC. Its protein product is CASSASTGGETQYF.

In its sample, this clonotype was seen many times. CDR3 nucleotides: TGTGCCAGCAGTTCGGGCCCACAAGAGACCCAGTACTTC. This translates into CASSSGPQETQYF. V usage is TRBV7-2 and J usage is TRBJ2-5; D is ambiguous. Per germline, CDR1 SGHTA and CDR2 FQGNSA. V was pared by 6 bases and J by 2 bases, with 10 bases between. This CDR3 is 13 amino acids long. The full variable domain, rest sourced from reference TRBV7-2 and TRBJ2-5, is GAGVSQSPSNKVTEKGKDVELRCDPISGHTALYWYRQSLGQGLEFLIYFQGNSAPDKSGLPSDRFSAERTGGSVSTLTIQRTQQEDSAVYLCASSSGPQETQYFGPGTRLLVL.

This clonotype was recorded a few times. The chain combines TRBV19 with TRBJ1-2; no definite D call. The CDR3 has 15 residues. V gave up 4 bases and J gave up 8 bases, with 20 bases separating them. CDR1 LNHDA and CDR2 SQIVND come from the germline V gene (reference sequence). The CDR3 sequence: CASSTSFIAGGGYTF. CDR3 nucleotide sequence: TGTGCCAGTAGTACCTCGTTTATCGCCGGAGGAGGCTACACCTTC.

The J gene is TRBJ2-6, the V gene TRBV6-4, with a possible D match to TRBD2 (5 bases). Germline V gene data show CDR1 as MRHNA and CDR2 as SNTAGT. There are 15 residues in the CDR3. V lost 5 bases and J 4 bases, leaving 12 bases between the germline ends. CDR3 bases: TGTGCCAGCAGTCCCGGGGTATGGGGGGCCAACGTCCTGACTTTC. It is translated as CASSPGVWGANVLTF.